Included here is one T cell receptor beta chain sequence, with context. Some clones are missing from TCRdb's copy, which holds only in-frame ones; the method was immunoSEQ multiplex PCR. The table lists about 120,000 clones, around 90% of them singletons. With V trimmed by 6 bases and J by 6 bases, 8 bases remained unmatched. The CDR3 totals 14 residues. CDR1 and CDR2 from the germline V gene are MNHEY and SVGEGT. The data stem from a study of control samples from healthy donors and cancer patients. The chain employs TRBV6-2 or TRBV6-3 and TRBJ1-1; TRBD1 agrees at 9 bases. Sequenced: blood. The origin of this receptor is a man in his forties or fifties in good health. The CDR3 nucleotides read TGTGCCAGCAGCGGGGACAGGGAGTACGCTGAAGCTTTCTTT. Protein: CASSGDREYAEAFF.